This T cell receptor (beta chain) appears in the sequencing data of a study of T cells in Graves' hyperthyroidism and ophthalmopathy. This clonotype was detected many times. Amplification yielded TCR beta CDR3 regions, with RNA transcripts as the source. HTBI primers were employed in a first-round RT-PCR of the TCR CDR3. TCRdb processed the multiplex PCR reads anew with MiXCR; each CDR3 protein has one entry. The data show hundreds of thousands of distinct CDR3 sequences, roughly 15% seen once. Each ophthalmopathy patient scored at least 3 on the Clinical Activity Score and at least 4 on NOSPECS grade, with duration under 3 months. Fresh peripheral blood, about 10 ml of it, supplied the PBMCs. CDR1 is SNHLY and CDR2 is FYNNEI in the germline V gene. Trimming pared 3 bases from V and 4 bases from J, leaving 13 bases between. The CDR3 is made up of 15 amino acids.

This clonotype was sampled from a woman aged 50 to 65 with Graves' ophthalmopathy. V is TRBV2 and J is TRBJ2-1; D might be TRBD2 (5 bases). Material: blood. In DNA form, the CDR3 reads TGTGCCAGCAGTGACCAGCGGCTAACATACAATGAGCAGTTCTTC. Protein product: CASSDQRLTYNEQFF.